One and the same sample provided the 13 T cell receptor beta chains below, sequenced in a study of GPR56 and killer-like receptors on CD4 memory cells. One entry per CDR3 protein, without DNA, is what TCRdb gives after re-calling the reads. Found here are 2,500 to 3,500 distinct CDR3 sequences; the top ten clones hold less than 5.5%. FACS enrichment separated five CD4+ populations based on killer cell lectin-like receptor and GPR56 expression. Material: memory CD4+ T cells from blood. These receptors came from a human donor in good health.

According to its frequency, this clonotype is medium-sized. V usage is TRBV5-4 and J usage is TRBJ1-2. Germline loops: CDR1 SGHNT, CDR2 YYREEE (reference sequence). This CDR3 region has 14 residues. Here the CDR3 reads CASSLDSAYYGYTF. The full variable domain, in which reference TRBV5-4 and TRBJ1-2 provide the parts outside the CDR3, is ETGVTQSPTHLIKTRGQQVTLRCSSQSGHNTVSWYQQALGQGPQFIFQYYREEENGRGNFPPRFSGLQFPNYSSELNVNALELDDSALYLCASSLDSAYYGYTFGSGTRLTVV.

The chain employs TRBV9 and TRBJ1-2; checking the TCRdb D call of TRBD1 is not possible without DNA. The CDR3 is 17 amino acids. Germline V lookup: CDR1 SGDLS, CDR2 YYNGEE. The CDR3 spells CASSGAGTGGGGDGYTF.

This clonotype is classed as large by frequency. V usage is TRBV6-1 and J usage is TRBJ1-2. Germline V gene data show CDR1 as MNHNS and CDR2 as SASEGT. This CDR3 contains 11 residues. The CDR3 sequence: CASSVAVGYTF.

By frequency, this clonotype registers medium-sized. This sequence joins TRBV6-2 or TRBV6-3 and TRBJ1-6. The CDR3 runs to 14 residues. The V gene's germline CDR1 is MNHEY and CDR2 SVGEGT. The CDR3 loop reads CASTALSYNSPLHF.

Measured by frequency, this clonotype is large (0.1 to 1%). The genes are TRBV6-5 and TRBJ1-2. The length of the CDR3 is 13 residues. The germline V gene encodes CDR1 MNHEY and CDR2 SVGAGI. CDR3 residues: CASRSLGGEGYTF.

This clonotype is classed as large by frequency. The rearrangement links TRBV6-2 or TRBV6-3 to TRBJ2-1; without DNA, the TCRdb call of TRBD2 cannot be checked. This CDR3 has 16 amino acids. Germline loops: CDR1 MNHEY, CDR2 SVGEGT. CDR3 in amino acids: CASSPLAGSSYNEQFF.

This clonotype is labeled medium-sized based on frequency. V and J are TRBV12-3 or TRBV12-4 and TRBJ1-2; TCRdb's D call of TRBD1 is untestable without DNA. This CDR3 is built from 15 residues. The chain's CDR3 is CASSLGTGDVYGYTF.

This clonotype counts as medium-sized by frequency. CDR3 sequence reads: CASSLRTSGVDTQYF. The chain has TRBV5-6 and TRBJ2-3; the D call of TRBD2 rests on TCRdb alone, since no DNA is present to check it. This CDR3 contains 15 residues. Germline lookup yields CDR1 SGHDT and CDR2 YYEEEE.

CDR3 sequence reads: CASSQDRGGGEQFF. The gene calls are TRBV4-2 and TRBJ2-1; TCRdb indicates TRBD2, and absent DNA this call remains unverified. This CDR3 has 14 residues. The germline CDR1 and CDR2 sequences are LGHNA and YNFKEQ.

Judged by frequency, this clonotype is medium-sized (0.01 to 0.1%). The rearrangement links TRBV5-4 to TRBJ1-1; TCRdb's assignment of TRBD1 cannot be checked, as there is no DNA. Germline assignment: CDR1 SGHNT and CDR2 YYREEE (reference sequence). The CDR3 has 15 residues. CDR3 loop: CASSRPGTENTEAFF.

By frequency, this clonotype is medium-sized. The rearrangement joins TRBV6-2 or TRBV6-3 to TRBJ1-5; checking the TCRdb D call of TRBD1 is not possible without DNA. Per germline, CDR1 MNHEY and CDR2 SVGEGT. The CDR3 has 13 residues. The CDR3 is CASTNRVYQPQHF.

This clonotype registers medium-sized by frequency. The CDR3 sequence is CASSRPHRGRVTEAFF. V gene TRBV6-5 combines with J gene TRBJ1-1; TCRdb indicates TRBD1, and absent DNA this call remains unverified. This CDR3 is 16 amino acids long. Germline CDR1 and CDR2: MNHEY and SVGAGI.

This clonotype is deemed medium-sized by its frequency. This sequence joins TRBV27 and TRBJ2-7; TCRdb designates TRBD1, a call that cannot be tested without DNA. Germline V gives CDR1 MNHEY, CDR2 SMNVEV (reference sequence). The CDR3 spans 13 residues. CDR3 sequence: CASSVPGRSEQYF.